This is a list of T cell receptor beta chains from one sample in a study of CD8 T cells in Susac syndrome. One entry per CDR3 protein, called by TCRdb with MiXCR from the immunoSEQ multiplex PCR reads. In the table there are some 190,000 distinct CDR3 sequences, approximately 95% of which are singletons. Source material: CD4+ T cells from PBMCs. These receptor sequences come from a human donor in good health. Each CDR3 is given with its conserved first and last residue. D genes are given only for firm matches. The listing skips clone size in some rows; elsewhere it reads once, few, many or a size class.

v_gene: TRBV2
d_gene: TRBD1
abundance: .
j_gene: TRBJ2-1
CDR3aa: CATLRQGAGEQFF
CDR3nt: TGTGCCACACTCCGACAGGGGGCAGGTGAGCAGTTCTTC

v_gene: TRBV9
d_gene: .
abundance: .
j_gene: TRBJ2-1
CDR3aa: CASSPRGGSSYNEQFF
CDR3nt: TGTGCCAGCAGCCCCCGCGGCGGTAGCTCCTACAATGAGCAGTTCTTC

v_gene: TRBV18
d_gene: .
abundance: .
j_gene: TRBJ2-7
CDR3aa: CASSPGATYEQYF
CDR3nt: TGTGCCAGCTCACCCGGCGCCACCTACGAGCAGTACTTC

v_gene: TRBV9
d_gene: .
abundance: .
j_gene: TRBJ1-6
CDR3aa: CASSVGRVGNSPLHF
CDR3nt: TGTGCCAGCAGCGTAGGACGGGTCGGGAATTCACCCCTCCACTTT

v_gene: TRBV20-1
d_gene: .
abundance: .
j_gene: TRBJ2-1
CDR3aa: CSARGRGKLSSYNEQFF
CDR3nt: TGCAGTGCTAGAGGCAGGGGAAAACTGAGCTCCTACAATGAGCAGTTCTTC

v_gene: TRBV20-1
d_gene: TRBD1
abundance: .
j_gene: TRBJ2-5
CDR3aa: CSAPDRAVQETQYF
CDR3nt: TGCAGTGCCCCGGACAGGGCGGTCCAAGAGACCCAGTACTTC

v_gene: TRBV29-1
d_gene: TRBD2
abundance: .
j_gene: TRBJ2-1
CDR3aa: CSAKEGLAGFDEQFF
CDR3nt: TGCAGCGCCAAAGAAGGACTAGCGGGATTCGATGAGCAGTTCTTC

v_gene: TRBV19
d_gene: .
abundance: .
j_gene: TRBJ1-5
CDR3aa: CASCPRRGGNQPQHF
CDR3nt: TGTGCCAGTTGTCCCCGTAGGGGTGGGAATCAGCCCCAGCATTTT

v_gene: TRBV6-6
d_gene: .
abundance: .
j_gene: TRBJ1-5
CDR3aa: CASSPGYQPQHF
CDR3nt: TGTGCCAGCAGTCCAGGTTATCAGCCCCAGCATTTT

v_gene: TRBV20-1
d_gene: .
abundance: .
j_gene: TRBJ2-2
CDR3aa: CSVIKSHTGELFF
CDR3nt: TGCAGTGTCATTAAGTCGCACACCGGGGAGCTGTTTTTT

v_gene: TRBV7-2
d_gene: TRBD1
abundance: .
j_gene: TRBJ2-7
CDR3aa: CASSPDRGRSYEQYF
CDR3nt: TGTGCCAGCAGCCCAGACAGGGGCCGCTCCTACGAGCAGTACTTC

v_gene: TRBV20-1
d_gene: .
abundance: .
j_gene: TRBJ1-1
CDR3aa: CSARDPTGNTEAFF
CDR3nt: TGCAGTGCTAGAGACCCGACGGGGAACACTGAAGCTTTCTTT

v_gene: TRBV4-3
d_gene: .
abundance: .
j_gene: TRBJ2-5
CDR3aa: CASSQDRDGVETQYF
CDR3nt: TGCGCCAGCAGCCAAGATAGGGACGGGGTGGAGACCCAGTACTTC

v_gene: TRBV30
d_gene: .
abundance: .
j_gene: TRBJ1-5
CDR3aa: CAWSLAQPQHF
CDR3nt: TGTGCCTGGAGTCTTGCGCAGCCCCAGCATTTT

v_gene: TRBV27
d_gene: TRBD1
abundance: .
j_gene: TRBJ1-5
CDR3aa: CASSPYGGQGAGQPQHF
CDR3nt: TGTGCCAGCAGTCCATATGGGGGACAGGGGGCAGGTCAGCCCCAGCATTTT

v_gene: TRBV2
d_gene: .
abundance: .
j_gene: TRBJ1-1
CDR3aa: CASSLDILNTEAFF
CDR3nt: TGTGCCAGCAGCCTAGACATACTCAACACTGAAGCTTTCTTT

v_gene: TRBV5-1
d_gene: .
abundance: .
j_gene: TRBJ2-1
CDR3aa: CASSPEVHEQFF
CDR3nt: TGCGCCAGCAGCCCTGAGGTCCATGAGCAGTTCTTC

v_gene: TRBV9
d_gene: TRBD2
abundance: once
j_gene: TRBJ2-3
CDR3aa: CASSVGGGDTDTQYF
CDR3nt: TGTGCCAGCAGCGTTGGCGGGGGGGACACAGATACGCAGTATTTT

v_gene: TRBV3-1
d_gene: TRBD1
abundance: once
j_gene: TRBJ2-5
CDR3aa: CASSRQGAGETQYF
CDR3nt: TGTGCCAGCAGCCGTCAGGGGGCGGGGGAGACCCAGTACTTC

v_gene: TRBV28
d_gene: .
abundance: .
j_gene: TRBJ2-5
CDR3aa: CASREGGKETQYF
CDR3nt: TGTGCCAGCAGGGAGGGCGGGAAAGAGACCCAGTACTTC

v_gene: TRBV4-1
d_gene: TRBD1
abundance: .
j_gene: TRBJ1-2
CDR3aa: CASSQVGTGTRGYTF
CDR3nt: TGCGCCAGCAGCCAAGTCGGGACAGGGACTAGGGGCTACACCTTC

v_gene: TRBV12-3/TRBV12-4
d_gene: TRBD1
abundance: .
j_gene: TRBJ2-1
CDR3aa: CASSLGGDRGPFF
CDR3nt: TGTGCCAGCAGTTTAGGCGGGGACAGGGGACCGTTCTTC

v_gene: TRBV5-1
d_gene: TRBD1
abundance: .
j_gene: TRBJ2-5
CDR3aa: CASSFGRDREETQYF
CDR3nt: TGCGCCAGCAGCTTCGGCCGGGACAGGGAAGAGACCCAGTACTTC

v_gene: TRBV4-2
d_gene: .
abundance: .
j_gene: TRBJ1-1
CDR3aa: CASSQMGIMNTEAFF
CDR3nt: TGTGCCAGCAGCCAAATGGGGATCATGAACACTGAAGCTTTCTTT

v_gene: TRBV20-1
d_gene: .
abundance: .
j_gene: TRBJ1-2
CDR3aa: CSASRQLANYGYTF
CDR3nt: TGCAGTGCGAGCCGGCAATTAGCTAACTATGGCTACACCTTC

v_gene: TRBV3-1
d_gene: .
abundance: .
j_gene: TRBJ1-5
CDR3aa: CASSQDSRLGTPGPFNQPQHF
CDR3nt: TGTGCCAGCAGCCAAGATAGTCGGTTGGGGACTCCAGGGCCCTTCAATCAGCCCCAGCATTTT

v_gene: TRBV29-1
d_gene: .
abundance: .
j_gene: TRBJ2-1
CDR3aa: CSVDPGSYNEQFF
CDR3nt: TGCAGCGTTGATCCGGGGTCCTACAATGAGCAGTTCTTC

v_gene: TRBV20-1
d_gene: .
abundance: .
j_gene: TRBJ2-3
CDR3aa: CSARVENTDTQYF
CDR3nt: TGCAGTGCTAGAGTTGAGAACACAGATACGCAGTATTTT

v_gene: TRBV14
d_gene: .
abundance: .
j_gene: TRBJ1-6
CDR3aa: CASSQVGGGSPLHF
CDR3nt: TGTGCCAGCAGCCAAGTGGGAGGGGGTTCACCCCTCCACTTT

v_gene: TRBV24-1
d_gene: .
abundance: once
j_gene: TRBJ1-5
CDR3aa: CATSEHRAGNQPQHF
CDR3nt: TGTGCCACCAGTGAGCACAGGGCGGGCAATCAGCCCCAGCATTTT

v_gene: TRBV20-1
d_gene: .
abundance: once
j_gene: TRBJ2-7
CDR3aa: CSAEARDKAYEQYF
CDR3nt: TGCAGTGCCGAGGCCCGGGACAAAGCCTACGAGCAGTACTTC

v_gene: TRBV20-1
d_gene: TRBD1
abundance: .
j_gene: TRBJ1-5
CDR3aa: CSAPTGAGQPQHF
CDR3nt: TGCAGTGCCCCGACAGGGGCAGGTCAGCCCCAGCATTTT

v_gene: TRBV27
d_gene: TRBD1
abundance: .
j_gene: TRBJ2-3
CDR3aa: CASSLTGGTTDTDTQYF
CDR3nt: TGTGCCAGCAGTTTGACAGGGGGCACAACAGACACAGATACGCAGTATTTT

v_gene: TRBV4-1
d_gene: TRBD1
abundance: .
j_gene: TRBJ2-5
CDR3aa: CASSQVGTGGETQYF
CDR3nt: TGCGCCAGCAGCCAAGTTGGGACAGGGGGCGAGACCCAGTACTTC

v_gene: TRBV29-1
d_gene: .
abundance: .
j_gene: TRBJ2-5
CDR3aa: CSVEGRVYQETQYF
CDR3nt: TGCAGCGTTGAAGGACGGGTGTACCAAGAGACCCAGTACTTC

v_gene: TRBV28
d_gene: .
abundance: .
j_gene: TRBJ2-3
CDR3aa: CASSGQRGTDTQYF
CDR3nt: TGTGCCAGCAGCGGCCAGCGGGGCACAGATACGCAGTATTTT

v_gene: TRBV12-3/TRBV12-4
d_gene: .
abundance: .
j_gene: TRBJ2-3
CDR3aa: CASRLDGRTDTQYF
CDR3nt: TGTGCCAGCAGGTTGGACGGCCGGACAGATACGCAGTATTTT

v_gene: TRBV20-1
d_gene: .
abundance: .
j_gene: TRBJ1-2
CDR3aa: CSARDGYWGGYTF
CDR3nt: TGCAGTGCTAGAGATGGATACTGGGGTGGCTACACCTTC

v_gene: TRBV29-1
d_gene: .
abundance: .
j_gene: TRBJ1-5
CDR3aa: CSVEEDNQPQHF
CDR3nt: TGCAGCGTAGAAGAAGACAATCAGCCCCAGCATTTT

v_gene: TRBV10-2
d_gene: .
abundance: .
j_gene: TRBJ2-7
CDR3aa: CASSKAGREQYF
CDR3nt: TGCGCCAGCAGTAAGGCGGGTAGAGAGCAGTACTTC

v_gene: TRBV5-4
d_gene: TRBD2
abundance: .
j_gene: TRBJ2-3
CDR3aa: CASSLASGGKDTQYF
CDR3nt: TGTGCCAGCAGCTTGGCTAGCGGGGGGAAAGATACGCAGTATTTT

v_gene: TRBV3-1
d_gene: .
abundance: .
j_gene: TRBJ2-3
CDR3aa: CASSQVPETTQYF
CDR3nt: TGTGCCAGCAGCCAAGTACCCGAAACTACGCAGTATTTT

v_gene: TRBV7-2
d_gene: .
abundance: .
j_gene: TRBJ1-4
CDR3aa: CASSQMGQSELFF
CDR3nt: TGTGCCAGCAGCCAAATGGGACAATCAGAACTGTTTTTT

v_gene: TRBV3-1
d_gene: .
abundance: once
j_gene: TRBJ2-3
CDR3aa: CASSTLNTDTQYF
CDR3nt: TGTGCCAGCAGCACTCTGAACACAGATACGCAGTATTTT